A single sample gave rise to the 24 T cell receptor beta chains below, sequenced in a study of technical replicates of blood from a few donors (dated by TCRdb to 2016 to 2017). Libraries were prepared through the immunoSEQ multiplex PCR assay. The source is immuneACCESS, and TCRdb retained only in-frame sequences with V and J called. Part of the clones is not carried over; for the studies checked, unresolved V genes explain less than half of this, and the remainder is unexplained. Across this sample there are some 70,000 clones, with 91% seen only once. The ten top clones hold roughly 5% of the sample. The source material was PBMCs. Source of these receptors: a human donor in good health. Some clones in this sample may be carry-over from other donors' samples.

V gene TRBV4-3 combines with J gene TRBJ2-1; D remains unclear. This CDR3 region has 14 residues. V lost 0 bases and J 2 bases, leaving 5 bases between the germline ends. Germline V lookup: CDR1 LGHNA, CDR2 YSLEER. CDR3 DNA: TGCGCCAGCAGCCAAGATATTGCCTACAATGAGCAGTTCTTC. Encoded protein: CASSQDIAYNEQFF.

The V and J genes are TRBV7-2 and TRBJ1-5; 12 positions match TRBD1. The V gene's germline CDR1 is SGHTA and CDR2 FQGNSA. The CDR3 sequence is 15 residues long. V shed 6 bases, J shed 6 bases, and the junction held 6 bases outside the gene matches. This CDR3 reads CASSSGTGGGQPQHF. DNA of the CDR3: TGTGCCAGCAGTTCCGGGACAGGGGGCGGTCAGCCCCAGCATTTT. Drawing the rest from reference TRBV7-2 and TRBJ1-5, the complete variable domain is GAGVSQSPSNKVTEKGKDVELRCDPISGHTALYWYRQSLGQGLEFLIYFQGNSAPDKSGLPSDRFSAERTGGSVSTLTIQRTQQEDSAVYLCASSSGTGGGQPQHFGDGTRLSIL.

The rearrangement links TRBV27 to TRBJ1-5, with 9 positions matching TRBD1. The ends lost 10 bases at V and 0 bases at J; junction bases unmatched: 7. Germline CDR1 reads MNHEY; CDR2 reads SMNVEV (reference sequence). The CDR3 is 15 amino acids. The CDR3 spells CATKGQGDSNQPQHF. In nucleotides, the CDR3 is TGTGCCACCAAGGGACAGGGCGATAGCAATCAGCCCCAGCATTTT.

CDR3 sequence reads: CASRARGYEQYF. Written as DNA, the CDR3 is TGTGCCAGCAGAGCGCGGGGCTACGAGCAGTACTTC. The chain links TRBV6-6 to TRBJ2-7, with D maybe TRBD2 (6 bases). This CDR3 has 12 amino acids. Germline V gives CDR1 MNHNY, CDR2 SVGAGI (reference sequence). Trimming removed 6 bases from V and 3 bases from J, with 9 bases in between.

As for this clone: Other DNA sequences in the same sample also yield this CDR3. V is TRBV5-1 and J is TRBJ2-6, with D possibly TRBD2 on 5 matching bases. CDR3 length: 15 amino acids. Trimming took 3 bases from V and 2 from J, leaving 9 bases between them. Per the germline V gene, CDR1 is SGHRS and CDR2 is YFSETQ. CDR3 residues: CASSSTGTGANVLTF. CDR3 in DNA: TGCGCCAGCAGCTCTACGGGGACTGGGGCCAACGTCCTGACTTTC.

The gene calls are TRBV19 and TRBJ1-4, with a weak D call TRBD1 (5 bases). The germline V gene has CDR1 LNHDA and CDR2 SQIVND (reference sequence). V was clipped by 4 bases and J by 3 bases, with 18 bases between them. The CDR3 loop spans 17 amino acids. The CDR3 sequence: CASSTRAVGASNEKLFF. In DNA, the CDR3 is TGTGCCAGTAGTACTCGCGCCGTTGGGGCCTCTAATGAAAAACTGTTTTTT.

This clone came up once. The gene calls are TRBV14 and TRBJ2-7; D possibly corresponds to TRBD1 (5 bases). Per the germline V gene, CDR1 is SGHDN and CDR2 is FVKESK. V lost 0 bases and J 6 bases, leaving 9 bases between the germline ends. The length of the CDR3 is 13 residues. Here the CDR3 DNA reads TGTGCCAGCAGCCAAGAGGTCAGGGCCGAGCAGTACTTC. Protein sequence: CASSQEVRAEQYF. Supplemented by reference TRBV14 and TRBJ2-7, the full variable domain reads EAGVTQFPSHSVIEKGQTVTLRCDPISGHDNLYWYRRVMGKEIKFLLHFVKESKQDESGMPNNRFLAERTGGTYSTLKVQPAELEDSGVYFCASSQEVRAEQYFGPGTRLTVT.

V is TRBV7-3 and J is TRBJ2-3; 7 positions match TRBD1. CDR1 is SGHTA, CDR2 FQGTGA, per germline. The CDR3 is 13 residues long. J lost 4 bases, V lost 4 bases, and 2 bases had no gene match. CDR3 nucleotide sequence: TGTGCCAGCAGCTCTGGACAGGCAGATACGCAGTATTTT. As protein: CASSSGQADTQYF.

CDR3 amino acids: CASSQRLAGEGPQETQYF. The CDR3, as DNA: TGCGCCAGCAGCCAGAGACTAGCGGGAGAGGGGCCCCAAGAGACCCAGTACTTC. The rearrangement joins TRBV4-1 to TRBJ2-5, with 12 bases that match TRBD2. This CDR3 is built from 18 residues. V was clipped by 3 bases and J by 1 base; unmatched bases: 9. Germline values: CDR1 MGHRA, CDR2 YSYEKL.

The chain carries TRBV5-4 and TRBJ2-5; tentative D call: TRBD1 (6 bases). Germline CDR1 SGHNT, CDR2 YYREEE (reference sequence). The CDR3 loop spans 16 amino acids. V was cut by 2 bases and J by 4 bases, with 18 bases left in between. CDR3 protein: CASSLPTYRVGETQYF. CDR3 nucleotide sequence: TGTGCCAGCAGCTTACCAACATACAGGGTAGGAGAGACCCAGTACTTC.

The chain recombines TRBV30 with TRBJ2-1; 11 bases fit TRBD2. This CDR3 has 15 amino acids. In germline, CDR1 is GTSNPN, CDR2 SVGIG (reference sequence). V gave up 0 bases and J gave up 5 bases; unmatched junction bases: 3. CDR3 region: CAWSVLAGVNNEQFF. CDR3 coding DNA: TGTGCCTGGAGTGTACTAGCGGGAGTAAACAATGAGCAGTTCTTC.

The chain is built from TRBV12-1 and TRBJ2-6; the table's D call TRBD1 went unverified against the DNA. TRBV12-1 is given as a pseudogene. The CDR3 is 18 amino acids. The CDR3 loop reads CASSTRQGATCGANVLTF. The DNA for the CDR3 is TGTGCCAGCAGCACTCGGCAGGGGGCGACTTGCGGGGCCAACGTCCTGACTTTC.

The V call is TRBV5-1, the J call TRBJ2-3; possibly TRBD1 for D (6 bases). The CDR3 contains 15 residues. V was pared by 4 bases and J by 2 bases, with 14 bases between. CDR1 SGHRS and CDR2 YFSETQ come from the germline V gene. The CDR3 protein is CASSPDGTITDTQYF. CDR3 in DNA: TGCGCCAGCAGCCCGGACGGGACAATCACAGATACGCAGTATTTT.

This clone appeared a single time. This chain uses TRBV9 with TRBJ1-2; 9 nucleotides match TRBD1. The CDR3 is made up of 16 amino acids. CDR1 and CDR2 from the germline V gene are SGDLS and YYNGEE. V was pared by 1 base and J by 1 base, with 5 bases of the junction left unmatched. The CDR3 DNA is TGTGCCAGCAGCGTACGCCGGGACAGGGATAACTATGGCTACACCTTC. Translation gives CASSVRRDRDNYGYTF.

V gene TRBV30 combines with J gene TRBJ2-1; 8 bases agree with TRBD1. With V trimmed by 0 bases and J by 4 bases, 8 bases remained unmatched. Germline V lookup: CDR1 GTSNPN, CDR2 SVGIG (reference sequence). This CDR3 has 16 residues. CDR3 protein: CAWSVLGTGAYNEQFF. The CDR3 coding sequence is TGTGCCTGGAGTGTACTTGGGACAGGAGCTTACAATGAGCAGTTCTTC.

This chain links TRBV10-2 with TRBJ1-1, with 10 bases matching TRBD1. The germline gives CDR1 WSHSY, CDR2 SAAADI. V lost 6 bases to trimming and J lost 1 base; unmatched junction nucleotides: 5. The CDR3 covers 15 residues. This CDR3 reads CASSVGTGANTEAFF. For the CDR3, the DNA is TGCGCCAGCAGCGTCGGGACAGGGGCGAACACTGAAGCTTTCTTT.

The chain has TRBV5-8 and TRBJ2-7; 8 bases agree with TRBD1. Germline-derived CDR1 and CDR2 are SGHTS and YDEGEE. Unmatched junction bases numbered 4, after V lost 0 bases and J lost 5 bases. CDR3 length: 14 residues. CDR3 bases: TGTGCCAGCAGCTTGGCCAGGGGGCAGGACGAGCAGTACTTC. The encoded protein is CASSLARGQDEQYF.

The chain links TRBV19 to TRBJ2-5; 7 bases map to TRBD1. This CDR3 contains 16 residues. Germline V gene sequence: CDR1 LNHDA, CDR2 SQIVND (reference sequence). Trimming cost V 0 bases and J 7 bases; bases outside gene matches: 11. CDR3 sequence: CASSIEGGRTHGTQYF. CDR3 DNA: TGTGCCAGTAGTATAGAAGGGGGCAGGACCCATGGGACCCAGTACTTC. Full variable domain (missing parts from reference TRBV19 and TRBJ2-5): DGGITQSPKYLFRKEGQNVTLSCEQNLNHDAMYWYRQDPGQGLRLIYYSQIVNDFQKGDIAEGYSVSREKKESFPLTVTSAQKNPTAFYLCASSIEGGRTHGTQYFGPGTRLLVL.

The chain joins TRBV7-9 to TRBJ2-1; D remains ambiguous. This CDR3 has 13 residues. With 5 bases removed from V and 8 bases from J, the gap between germline ends came to 13 bases. Germline values: CDR1 SEHNR, CDR2 FQNEAQ (reference sequence). CDR3 sequence (DNA): TGTGCCAGCAGCCTCGTGGAGTTGGATGAGCAGTTCTTC. It codes for CASSLVELDEQFF. The complete variable domain, with remaining parts taken from reference TRBV7-9 and TRBJ2-1, reads DTGVSQNPRHKITKRGQNVTFRCDPISEHNRLYWYRQTLGQGPEFLTYFQNEAQLEKSRLLSDRFSAERPKGSFSTLEIQRTEQGDSAMYLCASSLVELDEQFFGPGTRLTVL.

The CDR3 spells CASSYSPAERGSYNEQFF. The CDR3 coding sequence is TGTGCCAGCAGCTACTCTCCCGCGGAGCGGGGCTCCTACAATGAGCAGTTCTTC. The genes are TRBV11-3 and TRBJ2-1; 7 bases align to TRBD2. J was trimmed by 0 bases and V by 4 bases; bases with no gene match: 12. Looked up from germline, CDR1 is SGHNT and CDR2 is YENEEA. This CDR3 has 18 residues.

The gene calls are TRBV2 and TRBJ1-4, with 10 bases that match TRBD1. The CDR3 sequence is 15 residues long. After removal of 6 bases from V and 7 bases from J, the junction contained 8 bases not matched to a gene. Germline V gene sequence: CDR1 SNHLY, CDR2 FYNNEI. The CDR3, as DNA: TGTGCCAGCAGCTCCGACAGGGGGCAAGGTGAAAAACTGTTTTTT. Amino acid sequence: CASSSDRGQGEKLFF.

The V and J genes are TRBV30 and TRBJ1-1, with D uncertain. CDR1 is GTSNPN, CDR2 SVGIG, per germline (reference sequence). This CDR3 comprises 14 residues. Trimming removed 0 bases at V and 1 base at J, with 9 bases between. The CDR3 DNA is TGTGCCTGGAGTGTAACACCACAGAACACTGAAGCTTTCTTT. Protein sequence: CAWSVTPQNTEAFF. The full variable domain, in which reference TRBV30 and TRBJ1-1 provide the parts outside the CDR3, is SQTIHQWPATLVQPVGSPLSLECTVEGTSNPNLYWYRQAAGRGLQLLFYSVGIGQISSEVPQNLSASRPQDRQFILSSKKLLLSDSGFYLCAWSVTPQNTEAFFGQGTRLTVV.

There are a few counts of this clone. The chain employs TRBV12-1 and TRBJ1-1; TRBD1, the table's D call, was not compared with the DNA. TRBV12-1 is reported as a pseudogene. This CDR3 has 12 amino acids. The CDR3 DNA reads as TGTGCCAGCAGGGACAGGAACACTGAAGCTTTCTTT. Translating gives CASRDRNTEAFF.

The chain joins TRBV7-8 to TRBJ2-3, with D possibly TRBD1 on 5 matching bases. V lost 5 bases and J lost 9, with 18 bases in between. Germline V gene lookup returns CDR1 SGHVS and CDR2 FQNEAQ. CDR3 size: 14 residues. In DNA form, the CDR3 reads TGTGCCAGCAGCCCGTCCAGGGAAAGAGGCACGCAGTATTTT. Translating it yields CASSPSRERGTQYF.